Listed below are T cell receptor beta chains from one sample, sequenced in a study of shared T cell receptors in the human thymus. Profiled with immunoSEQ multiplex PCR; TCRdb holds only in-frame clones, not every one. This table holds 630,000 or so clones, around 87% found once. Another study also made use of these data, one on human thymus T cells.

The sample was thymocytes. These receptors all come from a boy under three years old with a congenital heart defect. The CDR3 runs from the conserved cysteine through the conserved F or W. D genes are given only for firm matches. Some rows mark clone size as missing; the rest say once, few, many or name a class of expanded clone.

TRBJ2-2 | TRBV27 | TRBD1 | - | CASTIEQGTGELFF | TGTGCCAGCACCATAGAACAGGGGACCGGGGAGCTGTTTTTT
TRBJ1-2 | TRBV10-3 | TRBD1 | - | CAIPLDGTGGNYGYTF | TGTGCCATCCCCCTAGACGGGACAGGGGGAAACTATGGCTACACCTTC
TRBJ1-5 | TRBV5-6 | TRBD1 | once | CASSSTGVYSNQPQHF | TGTGCCAGCAGCTCGACAGGGGTTTATAGCAATCAGCCCCAGCATTTT
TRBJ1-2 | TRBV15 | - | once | CATSRDGTPCSYGYRTF | TGTGCCACCAGCAGAGATGGGACTCCCTGTTCATATGGCTACAGGACCTTC
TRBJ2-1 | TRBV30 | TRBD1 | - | CACPTGGSYNEQFF | TGTGCCTGTCCAACAGGGGGCTCGTACAATGAGCAGTTCTTC
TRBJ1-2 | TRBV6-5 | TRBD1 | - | CASSYSQGDDNYGYTF | TGTGCCAGCAGTTACTCCCAGGGGGATGATAACTATGGCTACACCTTC
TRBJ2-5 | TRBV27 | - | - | CASKGAQAGAETQYF | TGTGCCAGCAAGGGAGCCCAGGCCGGCGCAGAGACCCAGTACTTC
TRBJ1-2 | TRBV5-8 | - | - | CASSFLKGYTF | TGTGCCAGCAGCTTTCTTAAAGGCTACACCTTC
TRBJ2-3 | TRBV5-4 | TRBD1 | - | CASSPGSRGLAGTDTQYF | TGTGCCAGCAGCCCGGGTAGCAGGGGGCTTGCGGGAACAGATACGCAGTATTTT
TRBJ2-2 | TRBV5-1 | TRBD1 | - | CASSPGQGDVGELFF | TGCGCCAGCAGCCCGGGACAGGGTGATGTCGGGGAGCTGTTTTTT
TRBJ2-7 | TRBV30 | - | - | CAWTFRGVLNF | TGTGCCTGGACTTTCAGGGGAGTCCTGAACTTC
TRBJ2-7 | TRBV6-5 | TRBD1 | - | CASSYPGQPMDEQYF | TGTGCCAGCAGTTACCCGGGACAGCCTATGGACGAGCAGTACTTC
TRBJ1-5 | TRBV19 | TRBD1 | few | CASTPDRRLPSPQHF | TGTGCCAGTACCCCGGACAGGAGGCTTCCCAGTCCCCAGCATTTT
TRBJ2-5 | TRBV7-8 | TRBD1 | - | CASSRPTGLEETQYF | TGTGCCAGCAGCCGCCCGACAGGGTTGGAGGAGACCCAGTACTTC
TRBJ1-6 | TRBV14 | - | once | CASSRSLDSLNSPLHF | TGTGCCAGCAGCCGAAGTTTGGACAGCCTTAATTCACCCCTCCACTTT
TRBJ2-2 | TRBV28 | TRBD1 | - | CASSPLDRGPANTGELFF | TGTGCCAGCAGTCCTCTGGACAGGGGCCCCGCGAACACCGGGGAGCTGTTTTTT
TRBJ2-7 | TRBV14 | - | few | CASSQEGENYEQYF | TGTGCCAGCAGCCAAGAAGGAGAGAACTACGAGCAGTACTTC